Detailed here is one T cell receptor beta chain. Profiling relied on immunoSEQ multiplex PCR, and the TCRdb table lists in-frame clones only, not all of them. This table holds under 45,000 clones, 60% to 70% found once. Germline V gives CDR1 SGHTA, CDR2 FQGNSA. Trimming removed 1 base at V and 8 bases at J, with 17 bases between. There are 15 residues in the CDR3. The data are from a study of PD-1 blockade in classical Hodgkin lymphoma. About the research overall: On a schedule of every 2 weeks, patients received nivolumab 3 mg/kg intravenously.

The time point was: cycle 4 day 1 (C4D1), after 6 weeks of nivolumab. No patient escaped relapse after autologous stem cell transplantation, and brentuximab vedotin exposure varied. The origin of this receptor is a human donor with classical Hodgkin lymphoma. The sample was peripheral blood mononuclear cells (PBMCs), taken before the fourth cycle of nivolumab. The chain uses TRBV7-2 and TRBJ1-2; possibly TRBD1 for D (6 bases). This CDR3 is CASSLDTGMPRGYTF. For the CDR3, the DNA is TGTGCCAGCAGCTTAGATACAGGGATGCCGCGAGGCTACACCTTC.